This TCR beta chain appears in the sequencing data of a study of blood T cell repertoires in COVID-19. A single count supports this clone. CDR3 length: 16 amino acids. Germline-derived CDR1 and CDR2 are SGHRS and YFSETQ. Trimming pared 4 bases from V and 1 base from J, leaving 18 bases between. In the source study's methods: Nucleated cell number was recorded as an estimate derived from reference gene primer amplification. Measured with immunoSEQ multiplex PCR; TCRdb has only the in-frame clones, and not every one. V and J calls and clone size are copied from that table; D and trimming were computed from the DNA. The table lists over 100,000 clones, around 86% of them singletons.

This chain uses TRBV5-1 with TRBJ2-7, with D tentatively TRBD1 (6 bases). Input material: peripheral blood. The receptor was derived from a man aged 40-49 years with acute or convalescent COVID-19. CDR3 coding DNA: TGCGCCAGCAGCCCGGTCGCAGGGGTTGGGTCCTACGAGCAGTACTTC. Its protein product is CASSPVAGVGSYEQYF.